This passage covers 10 T cell receptor beta chains from one sample sequenced in a study of control samples from healthy donors and cancer patients. Profiling relied on immunoSEQ multiplex PCR, and the TCRdb table lists in-frame clones only, not all of them. The sample shows approximately 140,000 clones, approximately 94% of them seen only once. The sequenced sample was blood. The origin of the receptors is a man in his forties in good health.

The chain joins TRBV27 to TRBJ1-2; D is perhaps TRBD1 (5 bases). Germline V CDR1 and CDR2: MNHEY, SMNVEV (reference sequence). The CDR3 is made up of 15 amino acids. Trimming cost V 0 bases and J 6 bases, with 14 bases left between them. The CDR3 is CASSLSGGKRDGYTF. The CDR3, as DNA: TGTGCCAGCAGTTTATCGGGGGGGAAAAGGGATGGCTACACCTTC.

V gene TRBV3-1 (or the pseudogene TRBV3-2) combines with J gene TRBJ1-1; D call uncertain. The CDR3 totals 16 residues. CDR1 and CDR2 (germline): LGHDT, YNNKEL (reference sequence). Deletions cut 1 base from V and 0 bases from J, with 12 bases between. CDR3 nucleotide sequence: TGTGCCAGCAGCCAAGGAACAGCACGAATGAACACTGAAGCTTTCTTT. Translating gives CASSQGTARMNTEAFF.

The V call is TRBV7-9, the J call TRBJ2-1; D remains unclear. The CDR3 has 12 residues. Per the germline V gene, CDR1 is SEHNR and CDR2 is FQNEAQ (reference sequence). The ends were cut back, 1 base at V and 15 bases at J, with 13 bases in the middle. The CDR3 DNA reads as TGTGCCAGCAGCTTAGGATACGGTGATGGGTTCTTC. It codes for CASSLGYGDGFF.

The chain links TRBV4-1 to TRBJ2-1; no reliable D call. The germline V and J ends were trimmed by 3 bases and 12 bases, with 15 bases remaining between them. Germline V lookup: CDR1 MGHRA, CDR2 YSYEKL. The CDR3 has 13 residues. The DNA for the CDR3 is TGCGCCAGCAGCCAGACCCCATTCGACTCGCAGTTCTTC. As protein: CASSQTPFDSQFF.

V usage is TRBV25-1 and J usage is TRBJ1-4; 7 bases agree with TRBD1. The CDR3 is 15 residues long. Germline lookup yields CDR1 MGHDK and CDR2 SYGVNS. Germline trimming cut 3 bases from V and 6 bases from J; bases unmatched to any gene: 7. In DNA form, the CDR3 reads TGTGCCAGCAGTGATACCCGCCAGGGGGATGAAAAACTGTTTTTT. Its translation is CASSDTRQGDEKLFF.

The rearrangement uses TRBV5-1 and TRBJ2-7; TRBD2 is a possible D gene (7 bases). The CDR3 is 16 amino acids. Per germline, CDR1 SGHRS and CDR2 YFSETQ. V gave up 1 base and J gave up 2 bases, with 16 bases separating them. CDR3 sequence reads: CASSLTSGGSTYEQYF. The CDR3 DNA reads TGCGCCAGCAGCTTGACCTCGGGGGGCAGCACCTACGAGCAGTACTTC.

This clone was observed many times. This sequence joins TRBV19 and TRBJ2-6, with unresolved D. CDR3 length: 16 amino acids. Germline V gene sequence: CDR1 LNHDA, CDR2 SQIVND (reference sequence). The germline V and J ends were trimmed by 7 bases and 0 bases, with 13 bases remaining between them. The CDR3 DNA reads TGTGCCAGTAACCCGGCCTTCGACTCTGGGGCCAACGTCCTGACTTTC. Translated, it gives CASNPAFDSGANVLTF. The variable domain in full, completed from reference TRBV19 and TRBJ2-6, reads DGGITQSPKYLFRKEGQNVTLSCEQNLNHDAMYWYRQDPGQGLRLIYYSQIVNDFQKGDIAEGYSVSREKKESFPLTVTSAQKNPTAFYLCASNPAFDSGANVLTFGAGSRLTVL.

This clone has only one observation. V is TRBV9 and J is TRBJ1-3, with a tentative D call TRBD1 (5 bases). V was clipped by 4 bases and J by 0 bases, with 11 bases between them. CDR3 size: 15 residues. In germline, CDR1 is SGDLS, CDR2 YYNGEE. The CDR3 nucleotides read TGTGCCAGCAGCCCAGAGGGGAGCTCTGGAAACACCATATATTTT. Encoded protein: CASSPEGSSGNTIYF.

This clone is a singleton in its sample. The rearrangement uses TRBV19 and TRBJ1-1, with D unclear. With 7 bases removed from V and 4 bases from J, the gap between germline ends came to 7 bases. This CDR3 region has 11 residues. The germline CDR1 and CDR2 sequences are LNHDA and SQIVND (reference sequence). CDR3 sequence reads: CASISSTEAFF. The CDR3 DNA follows: TGTGCCAGTATATCTTCCACTGAAGCTTTCTTT.

This CDR3 is CSVEGQGYESNYGYTF. The CDR3 DNA reads as TGCAGCGTTGAGGGACAGGGGTACGAATCTAACTATGGCTACACCTTC. The V gene is TRBV29-1, the J gene TRBJ1-2; 10 bases align to TRBD1. The V gene's germline CDR1 is SQVTM and CDR2 ANQGSEA. The trim removed 3 bases at V and 0 bases at J, leaving 7 bases unmatched. CDR3 length: 16 residues.